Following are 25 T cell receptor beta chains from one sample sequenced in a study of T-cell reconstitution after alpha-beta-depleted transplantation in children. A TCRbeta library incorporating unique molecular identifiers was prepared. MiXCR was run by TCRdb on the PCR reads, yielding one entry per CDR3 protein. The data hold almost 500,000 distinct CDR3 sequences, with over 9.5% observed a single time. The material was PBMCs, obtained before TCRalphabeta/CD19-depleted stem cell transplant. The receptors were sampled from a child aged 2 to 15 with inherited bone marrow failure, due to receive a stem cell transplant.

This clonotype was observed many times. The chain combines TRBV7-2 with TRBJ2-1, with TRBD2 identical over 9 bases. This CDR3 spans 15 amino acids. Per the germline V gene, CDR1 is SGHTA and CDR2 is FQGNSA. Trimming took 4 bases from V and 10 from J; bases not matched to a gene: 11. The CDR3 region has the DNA TGTGCCAGCAGCTCGCAAACCTTAGCGGGAGAGGAGCAGTTCTTC. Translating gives CASSSQTLAGEEQFF.

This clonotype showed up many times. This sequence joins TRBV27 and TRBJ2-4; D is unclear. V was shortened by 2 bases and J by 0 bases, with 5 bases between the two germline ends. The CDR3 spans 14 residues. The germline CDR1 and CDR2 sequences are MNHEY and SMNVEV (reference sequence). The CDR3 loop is CASSLRGAKNIQYF. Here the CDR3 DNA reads TGTGCCAGCAGTTTACGCGGAGCCAAAAACATTCAGTACTTC.

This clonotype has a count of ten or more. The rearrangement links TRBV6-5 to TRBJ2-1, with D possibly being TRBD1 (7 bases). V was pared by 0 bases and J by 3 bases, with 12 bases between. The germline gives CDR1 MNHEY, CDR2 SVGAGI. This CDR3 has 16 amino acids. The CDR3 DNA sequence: TGTGCCAGCAGTTACTCGTCAGGGGGGTTCTACAATGAGCAGTTCTTC. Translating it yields CASSYSSGGFYNEQFF.

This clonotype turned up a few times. In nucleotides, the CDR3 is TGCGCCAGCAGTGACGGCTTCGTTTCACCCCTCCACTTT. This gives the protein CASSDGFVSPLHF. This chain uses TRBV10-2 with TRBJ1-6; no definite D call. V lost 3 bases and J 9 bases, leaving 9 bases between the germline ends. The CDR3 is made up of 13 amino acids. Germline V gene sequence: CDR1 WSHSY, CDR2 SAAADI.

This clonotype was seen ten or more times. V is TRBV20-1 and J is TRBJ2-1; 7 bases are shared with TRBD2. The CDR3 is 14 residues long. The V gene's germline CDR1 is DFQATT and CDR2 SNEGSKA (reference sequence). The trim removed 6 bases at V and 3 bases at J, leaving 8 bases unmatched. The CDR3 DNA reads TGCAGTGCCTTCGGGCGGGAGCACTACAATGAGCAGTTCTTC. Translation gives CSAFGREHYNEQFF.

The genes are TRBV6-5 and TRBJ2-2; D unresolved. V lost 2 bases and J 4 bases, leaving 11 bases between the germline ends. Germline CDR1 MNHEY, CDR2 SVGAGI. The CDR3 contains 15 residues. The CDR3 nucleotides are TGTGCCAGCAGTTACGACCCCTCCGCCACCGGGGAGCTGTTTTTT. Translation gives CASSYDPSATGELFF.

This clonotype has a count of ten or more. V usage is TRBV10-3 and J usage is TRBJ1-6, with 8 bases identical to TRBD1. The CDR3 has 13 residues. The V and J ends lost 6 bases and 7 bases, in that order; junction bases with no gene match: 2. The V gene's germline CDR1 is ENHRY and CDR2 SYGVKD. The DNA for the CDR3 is TGTGCCATCAGGGGGGACAGGAATTCACCCCTCCACTTT. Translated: CAIRGDRNSPLHF.

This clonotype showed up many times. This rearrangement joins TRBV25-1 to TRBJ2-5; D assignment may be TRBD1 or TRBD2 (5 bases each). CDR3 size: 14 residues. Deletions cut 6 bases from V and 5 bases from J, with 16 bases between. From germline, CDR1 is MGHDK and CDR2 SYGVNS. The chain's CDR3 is CASRGTDPRETQYF. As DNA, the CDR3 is TGTGCCAGCAGGGGGACGGACCCCCGGGAGACCCAGTACTTC.

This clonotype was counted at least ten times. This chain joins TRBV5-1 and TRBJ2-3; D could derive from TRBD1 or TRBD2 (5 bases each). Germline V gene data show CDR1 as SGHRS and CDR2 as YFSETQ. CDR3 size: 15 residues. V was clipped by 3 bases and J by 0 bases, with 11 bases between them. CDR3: CASSSRDGSTDTQYF. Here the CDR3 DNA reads TGCGCCAGCAGCTCTCGGGACGGCAGCACAGATACGCAGTATTTT.

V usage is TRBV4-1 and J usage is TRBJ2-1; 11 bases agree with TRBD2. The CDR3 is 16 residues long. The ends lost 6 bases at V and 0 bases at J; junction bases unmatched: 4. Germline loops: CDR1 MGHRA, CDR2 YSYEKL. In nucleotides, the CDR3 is TGCGCCAGCAGGAGACTAGCGGGACTCTCCTACAATGAGCAGTTCTTC. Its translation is CASRRLAGLSYNEQFF.

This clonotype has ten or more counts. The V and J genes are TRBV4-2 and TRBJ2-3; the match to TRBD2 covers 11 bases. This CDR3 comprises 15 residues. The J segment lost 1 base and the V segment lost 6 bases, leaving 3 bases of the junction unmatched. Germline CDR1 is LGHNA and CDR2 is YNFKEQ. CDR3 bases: TGTGCCAGCAGTGTAGCGGGAGGGGGCACAGATACGCAGTATTTT. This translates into CASSVAGGGTDTQYF.

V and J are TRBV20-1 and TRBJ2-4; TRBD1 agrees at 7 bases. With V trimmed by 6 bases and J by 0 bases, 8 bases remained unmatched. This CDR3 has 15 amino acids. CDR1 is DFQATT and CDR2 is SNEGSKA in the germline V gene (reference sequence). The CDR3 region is CSAPRQGIAKNIQYF. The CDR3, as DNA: TGCAGTGCCCCTAGACAGGGAATAGCCAAAAACATTCAGTACTTC.

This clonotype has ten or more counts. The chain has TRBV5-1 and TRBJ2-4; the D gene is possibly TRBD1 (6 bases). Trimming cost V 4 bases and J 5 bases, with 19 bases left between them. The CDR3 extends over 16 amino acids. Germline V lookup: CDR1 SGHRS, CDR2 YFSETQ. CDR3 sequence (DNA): TGCGCCAGCAGCCCCCGGGTTTTGGACAGAGAAAACATTCAGTACTTC. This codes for CASSPRVLDRENIQYF.

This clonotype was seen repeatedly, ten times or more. Here the CDR3 reads CASSEGQGLTEAFF. CDR3 sequence (DNA): TGTGCCAGCAGTGAGGGACAGGGCCTGACTGAAGCTTTCTTT. This chain connects TRBV25-1 to TRBJ1-1, with 9 bases that match TRBD1. The ends lost 3 bases at V and 5 bases at J; junction bases unmatched: 4. The CDR3 loop spans 14 amino acids. CDR1 and CDR2 (germline): MGHDK, SYGVNS.

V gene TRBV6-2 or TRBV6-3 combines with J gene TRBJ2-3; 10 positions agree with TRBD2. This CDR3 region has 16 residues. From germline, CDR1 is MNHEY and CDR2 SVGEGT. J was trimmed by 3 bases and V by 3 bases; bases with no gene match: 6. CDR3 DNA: TGTGCCAGCAGTTATGAGCTAGCGGGAGTGACAGATACGCAGTATTTT. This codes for CASSYELAGVTDTQYF.

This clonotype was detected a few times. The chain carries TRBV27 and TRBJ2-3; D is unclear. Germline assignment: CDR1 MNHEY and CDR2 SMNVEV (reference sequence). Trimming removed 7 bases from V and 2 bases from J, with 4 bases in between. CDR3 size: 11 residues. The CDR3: CASTHTDTQYF. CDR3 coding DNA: TGTGCCAGCACGCACACAGATACGCAGTATTTT.

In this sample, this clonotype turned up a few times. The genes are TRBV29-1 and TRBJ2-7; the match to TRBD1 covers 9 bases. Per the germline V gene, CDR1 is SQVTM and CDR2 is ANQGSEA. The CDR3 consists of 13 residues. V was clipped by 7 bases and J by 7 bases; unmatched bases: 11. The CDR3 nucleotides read TGCAGCGCGCGATCGGACAGGGGAGGAGAGCAGTACTTC. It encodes CSARSDRGGEQYF.

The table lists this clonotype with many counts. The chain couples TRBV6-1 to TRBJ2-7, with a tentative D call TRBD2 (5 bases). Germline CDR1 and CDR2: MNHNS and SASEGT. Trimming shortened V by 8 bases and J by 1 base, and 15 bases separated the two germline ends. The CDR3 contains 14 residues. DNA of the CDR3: TGTGCCAGCGGCCTGACGCCGGGATCCTACGAGCAGTACTTC. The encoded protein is CASGLTPGSYEQYF.

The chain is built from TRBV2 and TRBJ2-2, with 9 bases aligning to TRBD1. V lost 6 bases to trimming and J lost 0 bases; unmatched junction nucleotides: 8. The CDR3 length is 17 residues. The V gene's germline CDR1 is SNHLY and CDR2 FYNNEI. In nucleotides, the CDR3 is TGTGCCAGCAGCGGCAGCCACAGGGGGCCGAACACCGGGGAGCTGTTTTTT. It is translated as CASSGSHRGPNTGELFF.

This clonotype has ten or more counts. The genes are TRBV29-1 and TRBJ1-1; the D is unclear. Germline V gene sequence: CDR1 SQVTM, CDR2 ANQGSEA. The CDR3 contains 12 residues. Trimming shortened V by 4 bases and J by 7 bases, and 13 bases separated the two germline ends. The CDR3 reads CSVVAWAGEAFF. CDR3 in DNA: TGCAGCGTTGTAGCCTGGGCCGGTGAAGCTTTCTTT.

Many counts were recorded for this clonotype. CDR3: CSPQTHSNQPQHF. The CDR3 nucleotides are TGCAGCCCACAGACACATAGCAATCAGCCCCAGCATTTT. V gene TRBV29-1 combines with J gene TRBJ1-5; D gene ambiguous. The germline V gene has CDR1 SQVTM and CDR2 ANQGSEA. The CDR3 length is 13 residues. V lost 8 bases and J lost 0, with 11 bases in between.

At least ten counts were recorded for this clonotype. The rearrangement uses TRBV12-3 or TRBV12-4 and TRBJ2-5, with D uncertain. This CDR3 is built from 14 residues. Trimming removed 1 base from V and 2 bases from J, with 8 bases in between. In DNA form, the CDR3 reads TGTGCCAGCAGTTTAGTGAGAAGACAAGAGACCCAGTACTTC. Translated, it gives CASSLVRRQETQYF.

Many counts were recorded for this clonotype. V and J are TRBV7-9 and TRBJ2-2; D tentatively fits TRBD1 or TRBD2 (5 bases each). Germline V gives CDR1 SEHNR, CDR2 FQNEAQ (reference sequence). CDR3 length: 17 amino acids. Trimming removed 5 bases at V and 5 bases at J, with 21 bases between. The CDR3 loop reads CASSHRFRDLRTGELFF. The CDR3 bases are TGTGCCAGCAGCCATCGTTTCCGGGACCTGAGGACCGGGGAGCTGTTTTTT.

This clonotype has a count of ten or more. The CDR3 loop is CASSLIRGISGYTF. CDR3 in DNA: TGTGCCAGCAGTTTAATTCGGGGAATTAGTGGCTACACCTTC. The V and J genes are TRBV28 and TRBJ1-2, with D uncertain. V lost 2 bases and J lost 7, with 14 bases in between. Germline assignment: CDR1 MDHEN and CDR2 SYDVKM. There are 14 residues in the CDR3.

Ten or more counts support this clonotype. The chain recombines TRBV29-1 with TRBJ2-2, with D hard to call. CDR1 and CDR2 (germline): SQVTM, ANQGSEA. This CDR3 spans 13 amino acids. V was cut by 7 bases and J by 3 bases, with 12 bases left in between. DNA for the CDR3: TGCAGCGCTGGTTCTGTATACACCGGGGAGCTGTTTTTT. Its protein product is CSAGSVYTGELFF.